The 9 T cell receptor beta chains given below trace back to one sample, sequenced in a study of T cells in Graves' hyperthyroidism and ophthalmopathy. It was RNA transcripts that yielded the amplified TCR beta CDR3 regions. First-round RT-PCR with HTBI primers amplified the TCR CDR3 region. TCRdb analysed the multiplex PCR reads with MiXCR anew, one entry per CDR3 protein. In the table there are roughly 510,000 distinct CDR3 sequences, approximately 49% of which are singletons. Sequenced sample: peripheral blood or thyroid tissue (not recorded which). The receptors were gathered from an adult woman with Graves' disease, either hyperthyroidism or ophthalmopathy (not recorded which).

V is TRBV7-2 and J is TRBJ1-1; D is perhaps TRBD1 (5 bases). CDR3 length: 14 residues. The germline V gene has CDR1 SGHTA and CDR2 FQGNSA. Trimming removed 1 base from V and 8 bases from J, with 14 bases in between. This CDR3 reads CASSLEDTGMEAFF. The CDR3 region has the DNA TGTGCCAGCAGCTTAGAGGACACCGGGATGGAAGCTTTCTTT.

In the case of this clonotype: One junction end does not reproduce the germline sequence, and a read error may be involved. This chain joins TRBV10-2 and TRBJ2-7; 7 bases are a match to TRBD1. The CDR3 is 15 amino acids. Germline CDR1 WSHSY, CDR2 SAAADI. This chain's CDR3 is CASSFDRAFSSEQYF. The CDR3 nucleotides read TGTGCCAGCAGCTTCGACAGGGCTTTCTCTAGCGAGCAGTACTTC.

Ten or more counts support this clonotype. The CDR3 region is CASSFVGPQETQYF. The CDR3 DNA follows: TGCGCCAGCAGCTTTGTCGGCCCCCAAGAGACCCAGTACTTC. The chain couples TRBV5-1 to TRBJ2-5; D unresolved. There are 14 residues in the CDR3. V lost 2 bases and J 1 base, leaving 9 bases between the germline ends. The V gene's germline CDR1 is SGHRS and CDR2 YFSETQ.

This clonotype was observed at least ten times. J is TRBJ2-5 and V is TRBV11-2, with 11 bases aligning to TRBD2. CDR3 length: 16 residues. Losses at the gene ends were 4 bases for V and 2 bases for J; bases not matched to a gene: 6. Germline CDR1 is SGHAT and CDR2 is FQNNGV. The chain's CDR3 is CASSSTSGIQQETQYF. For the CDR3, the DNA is TGTGCCAGCAGCTCGACTAGCGGGATACAACAAGAGACCCAGTACTTC. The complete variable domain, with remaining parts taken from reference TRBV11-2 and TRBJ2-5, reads EAGVAQSPRYKIIEKRQSVAFWCNPISGHATLYWYQQILGQGPKLLIQFQNNGVVDDSQLPKDRFSAERLKGVDSTLKIQPAKLEDSAVYLCASSSTSGIQQETQYFGPGTRLLVL.

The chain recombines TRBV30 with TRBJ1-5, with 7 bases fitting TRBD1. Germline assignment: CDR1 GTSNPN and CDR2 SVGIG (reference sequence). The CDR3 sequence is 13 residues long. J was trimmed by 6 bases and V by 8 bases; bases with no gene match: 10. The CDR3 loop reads CAVETGVSQPQHF. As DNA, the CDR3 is TGTGCCGTGGAAACAGGGGTAAGTCAGCCCCAGCATTTT.

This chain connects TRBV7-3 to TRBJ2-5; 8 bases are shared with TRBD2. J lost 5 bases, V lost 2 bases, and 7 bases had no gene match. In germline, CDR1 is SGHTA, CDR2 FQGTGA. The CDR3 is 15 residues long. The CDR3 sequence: CASSLSGRAGETQYF. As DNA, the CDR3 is TGTGCCAGCAGCTTATCCGGGAGGGCCGGGGAGACCCAGTACTTC.

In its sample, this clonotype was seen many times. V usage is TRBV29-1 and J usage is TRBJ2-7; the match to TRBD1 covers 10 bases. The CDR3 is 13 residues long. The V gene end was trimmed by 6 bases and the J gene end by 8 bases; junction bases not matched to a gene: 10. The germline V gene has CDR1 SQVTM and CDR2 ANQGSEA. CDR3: CSVSTGGKNQQYF. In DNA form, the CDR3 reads TGCAGCGTATCGACAGGGGGCAAGAATCAGCAGTACTTC.

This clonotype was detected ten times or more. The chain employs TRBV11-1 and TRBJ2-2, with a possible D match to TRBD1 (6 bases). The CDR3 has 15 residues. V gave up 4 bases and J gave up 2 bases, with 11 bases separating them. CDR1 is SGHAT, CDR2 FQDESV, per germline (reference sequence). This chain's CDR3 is CASSSRTVNTGELFF. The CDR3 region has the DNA TGTGCCAGCAGCTCCCGGACAGTTAACACCGGGGAGCTGTTTTTT.

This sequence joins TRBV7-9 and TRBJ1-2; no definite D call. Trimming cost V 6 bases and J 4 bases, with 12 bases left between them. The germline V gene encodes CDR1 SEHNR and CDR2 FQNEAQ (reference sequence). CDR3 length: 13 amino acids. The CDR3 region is CASSFDPFYGYTF. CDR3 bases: TGTGCCAGCAGTTTTGATCCGTTCTATGGCTACACCTTC. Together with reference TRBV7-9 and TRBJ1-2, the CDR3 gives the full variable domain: DTGVSQNPRHKITKRGQNVTFRCDPISEHNRLYWYRQTLGQGPEFLTYFQNEAQLEKSRLLSDRFSAERPKGSFSTLEIQRTEQGDSAMYLCASSFDPFYGYTFGSGTRLTVV.